Described below is a single TCR beta chain sequence and its context. This sample is drawn from a study of blood T cell repertoires in COVID-19. Study overall: Samples taken during acute and convalescent COVID-19 were collected in the United States, Italy and Spain. Nucleic acid was either cDNA or gDNA, and it came from T cells, B-cell-depleted T cells, or PBMCs.

Germline assignment: CDR1 SGHDT and CDR2 YYEEEE. V lost 5 bases and J 4 bases, leaving 16 bases between the germline ends. This CDR3 comprises 14 residues. Those enrolled, adults aged 18 to 89 years, came from fewer than 25 US areas. In the study's own analysis: The assay estimated nucleated cells by amplifying reference gene primers. Only in-frame clones appear in the TCRdb table, and some are missing; sequencing was by immunoSEQ multiplex PCR. V and J calls plus clone size are reproduced from that table; the DNA served to infer D and trimming. The top ten clones hold approximately 2% of a sample with about 440,000 clones, roughly nine tenths of them seen once.

The chain combines TRBV5-6 with TRBJ2-7; a weak D match, TRBD1 (7 bases). The clonotype originates from a young woman with acute COVID-19. Material: PBMCs or T cells enriched from blood (not recorded which). The CDR3 sequence: CASRWTGRGYEQYF. CDR3 coding DNA: TGTGCCAGCAGGTGGACAGGTCGGGGGTACGAGCAGTACTTC.